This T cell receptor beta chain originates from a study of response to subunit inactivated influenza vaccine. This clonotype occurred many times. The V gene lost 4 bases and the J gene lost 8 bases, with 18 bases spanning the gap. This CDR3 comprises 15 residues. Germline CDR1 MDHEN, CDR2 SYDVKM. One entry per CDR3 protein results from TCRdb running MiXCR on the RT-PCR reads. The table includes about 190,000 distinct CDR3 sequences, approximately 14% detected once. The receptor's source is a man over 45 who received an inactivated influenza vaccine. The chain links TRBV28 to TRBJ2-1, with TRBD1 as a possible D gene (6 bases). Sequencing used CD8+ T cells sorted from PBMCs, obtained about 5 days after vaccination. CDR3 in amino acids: CASSYGSGGFDEQFF. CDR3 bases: TGTGCCAGCAGTTATGGGAGTGGGGGCTTCGATGAGCAGTTCTTC.